This record concerns one T cell receptor (beta chain) sequence. The antigen is not known. Germline assignment: CDR1 SGHTA and CDR2 FQGTGA. This CDR3 has 15 amino acids. V dropped 6 bases and J dropped 1 base, with 13 bases sitting between them. Generation of TCR beta libraries employed quantitative 5'-RACE incorporating molecular barcodes. Using its own MiXCR run on the 5' RACE reads, TCRdb lists one record per CDR3 protein. The sample records hundreds of thousands of distinct CDR3 sequences, 17% being singletons. The data stem from a study of CD8 T cells in ankylosing spondylitis. Notes on the study in general: Reportedly, disease-linked clones are significantly enriched in ankylosing spondylitis patients' matched synovial fluid. A motif in TCR beta, a set of eight highly homologous variants, appeared characteristic of ankylosing spondylitis blood. Disease-linked clones, CD8+, were relatively rare in peripheral blood.

The sequence came from a male donor with ankylosing spondylitis. V and J are TRBV7-3 and TRBJ2-1; the D is unclear. Material: blood, either unsorted or a sorted T cell fraction (not recorded which). CDR3 DNA sequence: TGTGCCAGCAGTCTCATGACCGGTTCCTACAATGAGCAGTTCTTC. Amino acids: CASSLMTGSYNEQFF.